A selection of T cell receptor beta chains follows, all from one sample in a study of T cell responses to AZD1222 COVID-19 vaccine. This table comes from immunoSEQ multiplex PCR, and its TCRdb copy is limited to in-frame clones, with some not included. The sample consists of about 67,000 clones, 83% of them appearing once. The source material was peripheral blood, sampled 28 days after the second AZD1222 dose. The receptors were sampled from an adult who received the AZD1222 COVID-19 vaccine. Both conserved end residues are part of each CDR3. The D gene is left open where the match is weak. The size entry is marked missing in some rows and otherwise reads once, few, many or a size class.

v_gene	d_gene	j_gene	abundance	CDR3aa	CDR3nt
TRBV7-9	-	TRBJ1-1	-	CASSLEGGNTEAFF	TGTGCCAGCAGCTTAGAAGGCGGGAACACTGAAGCTTTCTTT
TRBV5-1	TRBD1	TRBJ1-6	few	CASSLEDRYSPLHF	TGCGCCAGCAGCTTGGAGGACAGGTATTCACCCCTCCACTTT
TRBV3-1/TRBV3-2	-	TRBJ1-5	-	CASSQRGQHYSNQPQHF	TGTGCCAGCAGCCAACGAGGCCAACACTATAGCAATCAGCCCCAGCATTTT
TRBV4-2	-	TRBJ1-5	-	CASSQEQIPNQPQHF	TGTGCCAGCAGCCAAGAACAAATTCCGAATCAGCCCCAGCATTTT
TRBV6-5	-	TRBJ1-4	-	CASSYSQGTNEKLFF	TGTGCCAGCAGTTACTCACAGGGTACAAATGAAAAACTGTTTTTT
TRBV5-1	TRBD1	TRBJ2-3	once	CASSPGDSAGDTQYF	TGCGCCAGCAGCCCCGGGGACAGCGCCGGGGATACGCAGTATTTT
TRBV5-1	-	TRBJ1-6	-	CASSPGANSPLHF	TGCGCCAGCAGCCCCGGGGCTAATTCACCCCTCCACTTT
TRBV5-1	-	TRBJ2-5	-	CASSLGRVQETQYF	TGCGCCAGCAGCTTGGGCAGAGTACAAGAGACCCAGTACTTC
TRBV28	-	TRBJ2-7	-	CASSLEGALDEQYF	TGTGCCAGCAGTTTGGAGGGGGCACTTGACGAGCAGTACTTC
TRBV30	-	TRBJ1-1	-	CAWSPQGRSTEAFF	TGTGCCTGGAGTCCCCAGGGGCGGAGCACTGAAGCTTTCTTT
TRBV21-1	-	TRBJ2-2	-	CASSKADGLAGRRCWMNTGELFF	TGTGCCAGCAGCAAAGCGGACGGACTAGCGGGGCGACGATGCTGGATGAACACCGGGGAGCTGTTTTTT
TRBV7-2	TRBD1	TRBJ1-2	-	CASSYQGGVYGYTF	TGTGCCAGCAGCTATCAAGGGGGCGTCTATGGCTACACCTTC
TRBV7-2	-	TRBJ2-1	-	CASSLVRFPNEQFF	TGTGCCAGCTCCCTGGTTCGATTTCCCAATGAGCAGTTCTTC
TRBV19	-	TRBJ1-4	-	CASSSGTGATNEKLFF	TGTGCCAGTAGTTCCGGGACGGGGGCGACTAATGAAAAACTGTTTTTT
TRBV29-1	TRBD2	TRBJ2-5	-	CSVNLAGGRETQYF	TGCAGCGTTAACCTAGCGGGGGGCCGAGAGACCCAGTACTTC
TRBV3-1/TRBV3-2	-	TRBJ2-5	-	CASSSGLAGRQETQYF	TGTGCCAGCAGCTCAGGGTTAGCAGGGCGTCAAGAGACCCAGTACTTC
TRBV5-1	TRBD2	TRBJ2-1	medium-sized	CASSVTSGSYNEQFF	TGCGCCAGCAGCGTCACTAGCGGCTCCTACAATGAGCAGTTCTTC
TRBV6-4	TRBD1	TRBJ2-1	-	CASSDPGTGHNEQFF	TGTGCCAGCAGTGACCCAGGGACAGGTCACAATGAGCAGTTCTTC
TRBV7-9	-	TRBJ1-4	-	CASSPVGPGEKLFF	TGTGCCAGCAGCCCAGTGGGACCGGGTGAAAAACTGTTTTTT
TRBV5-1	-	TRBJ1-1	-	CASSLSSRGDTEAFF	TGCGCCAGCAGCTTGTCGAGTAGGGGGGACACTGAAGCTTTCTTT
TRBV27	-	TRBJ2-7	few	CASGPRVFYEQYF	TGTGCCAGCGGACCCAGGGTCTTCTACGAGCAGTACTTC
TRBV6-2/TRBV6-3	TRBD2	TRBJ2-5	-	CASSYSSGGETQYF	TGTGCCAGCAGTTACTCCAGCGGGGGTGAGACCCAGTACTTC
TRBV29-1	-	TRBJ2-2	-	CSVESAGKFFRAGELFF	TGCAGCGTTGAGAGCGCAGGGAAGTTTTTTCGGGCCGGGGAGCTGTTTTTT
TRBV11-3	TRBD2	TRBJ2-1	-	CASSGSGGAYNEQFF	TGTGCCAGCAGCGGTAGCGGGGGGGCCTACAATGAGCAGTTCTTC
TRBV25-1	TRBD1	TRBJ2-1	-	CASSPSSGTGNNEQFF	TGTGCCAGCAGCCCTTCAAGTGGGACAGGGAACAATGAGCAGTTCTTC
TRBV7-9	-	TRBJ2-5	-	CASSFGLTGNQETQYF	TGTGCCAGCAGCTTTGGGTTAACGGGCAACCAAGAGACCCAGTACTTC
TRBV4-3	-	TRBJ2-6	few	CASGRGGSYSGANVLTF	TGCGCCAGCGGTAGGGGTGGGTCCTACTCTGGGGCCAACGTCCTGACTTTC